This T cell receptor (beta chain) was recorded in a study of T cell responses to AZD1222 COVID-19 vaccine. Per germline, CDR1 KGHSH and CDR2 LQKENI. The CDR3 spans 16 residues. The ends lost 2 bases at V and 8 bases at J; junction bases unmatched: 11. Assay: immunoSEQ multiplex PCR; the TCRdb copy retains only in-frame clones and omits some. The repertoire holds more than 100,000 clones, with 88% as singletons. Material: peripheral blood, obtained on day 0 of AZD1222 vaccination. This rearrangement joins TRBV18 to TRBJ2-1, with 8 bases fitting TRBD2. This receptor was taken from an adult in good health. CDR3: CASSPALGLGPHEQFF. CDR3 sequence (DNA): TGTGCCAGCTCACCAGCGTTGGGACTAGGCCCCCATGAGCAGTTCTTC.